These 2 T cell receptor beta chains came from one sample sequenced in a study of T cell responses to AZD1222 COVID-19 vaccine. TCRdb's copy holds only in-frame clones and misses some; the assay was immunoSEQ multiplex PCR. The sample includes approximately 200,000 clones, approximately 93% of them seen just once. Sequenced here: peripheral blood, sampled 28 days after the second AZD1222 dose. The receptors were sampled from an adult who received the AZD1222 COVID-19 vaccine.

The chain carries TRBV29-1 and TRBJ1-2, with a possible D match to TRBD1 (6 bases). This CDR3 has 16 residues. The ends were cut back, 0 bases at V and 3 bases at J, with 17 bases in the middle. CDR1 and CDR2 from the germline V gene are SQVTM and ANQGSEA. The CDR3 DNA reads TGCAGCGTTGAAGATCGGGACTGGGGGCAGGACTATGGCTACACCTTC. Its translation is CSVEDRDWGQDYGYTF. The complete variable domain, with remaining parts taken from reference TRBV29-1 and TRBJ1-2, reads SAVISQKPSRDICQRGTSLTIQCQVDSQVTMMFWYRQQPGQSLTLIATANQGSEATYESGFVIDKFPISRPNLTFSTLTVSNMSPEDSSIYLCSVEDRDWGQDYGYTFGSGTRLTVV.

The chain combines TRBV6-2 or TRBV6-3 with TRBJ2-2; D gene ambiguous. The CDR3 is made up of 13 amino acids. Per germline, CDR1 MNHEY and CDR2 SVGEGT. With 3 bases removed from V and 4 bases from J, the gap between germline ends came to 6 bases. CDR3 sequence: CASSYWRTGELFF. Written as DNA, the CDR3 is TGTGCCAGCAGTTATTGGCGCACCGGGGAGCTGTTTTTT.